A single sample is the source of the 24 T cell receptor beta chains below, sequenced in a study of blood T cell repertoires in COVID-19. Profiling relied on immunoSEQ multiplex PCR, and the TCRdb table lists in-frame clones only, not all of them. The sample carries roughly 280,000 clones, around four fifths recorded once. The sequenced material came from peripheral blood. All receptors come from a man in his sixties with acute or convalescent COVID-19.

The sample holds a few counts of this clone. The V and J genes are TRBV6-1 and TRBJ2-3; TRBD1 aligns across 7 bases. The CDR3 has 19 amino acids. In germline, CDR1 is MNHNS, CDR2 SASEGT. V lost 1 base and J lost 3; bases outside the gene matches: 16. The CDR3 reads CASSEGLLYRGKGTDTQYF. The CDR3 coding sequence is TGTGCCAGCAGTGAAGGCCTGCTTTACAGGGGTAAGGGGACAGATACGCAGTATTTT.

This clone was counted a single time. V gene TRBV27 combines with J gene TRBJ2-7; 7 bases fit TRBD1. Per germline, CDR1 MNHEY and CDR2 SMNVEV (reference sequence). The CDR3 totals 13 residues. Losses at the gene ends were 7 bases for V and 6 bases for J; bases not matched to a gene: 9. CDR3: CASKQGSPPEQYF. The CDR3, as DNA: TGTGCCAGCAAACAGGGGTCACCCCCCGAGCAGTACTTC.

The chain has TRBV9 and TRBJ2-2; D possibly corresponds to TRBD2 (6 bases). Germline loops: CDR1 SGDLS, CDR2 YYNGEE. This CDR3 has 17 amino acids. Trimming removed 0 bases from V and 0 bases from J, with 12 bases in between. The CDR3 bases are TGTGCCAGCAGCGTAGCCGCCGGGACTGCGAACACCGGGGAGCTGTTTTTT. This gives the protein CASSVAAGTANTGELFF.

V and J are TRBV19 and TRBJ1-1; 9 bases agree with TRBD1. Germline CDR1 is LNHDA and CDR2 is SQIVND (reference sequence). CDR3 length equals 13 residues. With 11 bases clipped from V and 0 bases from J, the junction kept 4 bases outside the gene matches. The CDR3 here is CAGQGRVNTEAFF. DNA for the CDR3: TGTGCCGGACAGGGGCGAGTGAACACTGAAGCTTTCTTT.

In its sample, this clone was seen a few times. The chain employs TRBV11-1 and TRBJ2-5; no firm D call. Germline assignment: CDR1 SGHAT and CDR2 FQDESV (reference sequence). The CDR3 runs 15 residues. The germline V and J ends were trimmed by 3 bases and 7 bases, with 18 bases remaining between them. The CDR3 region is CASSFTSGSLGTQYF. CDR3 sequence (DNA): TGTGCCAGCAGCTTCACTTCCGGGTCACTGGGGACCCAGTACTTC.

This chain connects TRBV7-9 to TRBJ2-7; 9 bases are a match to TRBD1. V was pared by 4 bases and J by 6 bases, with 7 bases of the junction left unmatched. The germline V gene has CDR1 SEHNR and CDR2 FQNEAQ (reference sequence). The CDR3 contains 14 residues. CDR3 nucleotide sequence: TGTGCCAGCAGCTGGGACAGGGAGTCACGCGAGCAGTACTTC. Protein sequence: CASSWDRESREQYF. The whole variable domain, filled in from reference TRBV7-9 and TRBJ2-7, reads DTGVSQNPRHKITKRGQNVTFRCDPISEHNRLYWYRQTLGQGPEFLTYFQNEAQLEKSRLLSDRFSAERPKGSFSTLEIQRTEQGDSAMYLCASSWDRESREQYFGPGTRLTVT.

The chain employs TRBV7-9 and TRBJ2-4; no firm D call. V was clipped by 8 bases and J by 4 bases, with 30 bases between them. The CDR3 consists of 19 residues. CDR1 and CDR2 from the germline V gene are SEHNR and FQNEAQ (reference sequence). In DNA, the CDR3 is TGTGCCAGCCGTCCCACCCTGAGGTCGGAAGTGTCTAGAAAAAACATTCAGTACTTC. Protein product: CASRPTLRSEVSRKNIQYF.

CDR3 protein: CASSRDREHESDYEQYF. The CDR3 DNA sequence: TGCGCCAGCAGCCGGGACAGGGAGCATGAGTCGGACTACGAGCAGTACTTC. The rearrangement links TRBV5-1 to TRBJ2-7; 9 bases agree with TRBD1. The CDR3 extends over 17 amino acids. V was clipped by 4 bases and J by 3 bases; unmatched bases: 14. The V gene's germline CDR1 is SGHRS and CDR2 YFSETQ.

J is TRBJ2-7 and V is TRBV6-6, with 10 bases that match TRBD2. The CDR3 covers 15 residues. CDR1 and CDR2 (germline): MNHNY, SVGAGI (reference sequence). The V segment lost 6 bases and the J segment 3 bases; nucleotides outside the gene matches: 8. For the CDR3, the DNA is TGTGCCAGCAGACACTGGACTAGCGGTCTCTACGAGCAGTACTTC. This encodes CASRHWTSGLYEQYF.

This clone was observed a handful of times. This chain joins TRBV7-3 and TRBJ2-2; TRBD2 is a possible D gene (5 bases). Germline loops: CDR1 SGHTA, CDR2 FQGTGA. V was pared by 3 bases and J by 4 bases, with 9 bases between. The CDR3 loop spans 14 amino acids. CDR3 nucleotide sequence: TGTGCCAGCAGCTTTAGGAGCGGCACCGGGGAGCTGTTTTTT. This sequence encodes CASSFRSGTGELFF.

This chain links TRBV5-1 with TRBJ1-1; D is unclear. Germline V CDR1 and CDR2: SGHRS, YFSETQ. This CDR3 contains 15 residues. V gave up 3 bases and J gave up 1 base, with 13 bases separating them. The CDR3: CASSSGESWNTEAFF. The CDR3 DNA reads TGCGCCAGCAGCTCTGGTGAGTCTTGGAACACTGAAGCTTTCTTT.

The chain links TRBV5-4 to TRBJ1-6, with 8 nucleotides matching TRBD1. Germline CDR1 is SGHNT and CDR2 is YYREEE (reference sequence). The CDR3 spans 17 residues. V gave up 0 bases and J gave up 8 bases; unmatched junction bases: 10. Written as DNA, the CDR3 is TGTGCCAGCAGCTTGGGGGCCGACAGGGGCTCTCATTCACCCCTCCACTTT. Its translation: CASSLGADRGSHSPLHF.

The chain joins TRBV5-4 to TRBJ2-2; D is perhaps TRBD1 (9 bases). This CDR3 has 18 amino acids. Germline CDR1 and CDR2: SGHNT and YYREEE (reference sequence). Trimming removed 4 bases from V and 4 bases from J, with 23 bases in between. CDR3 nucleotide sequence: TGTGCCAGCAGCAAGGACAGGGGAAGACTAGCGAGCACCGGGGAGCTGTTTTTT. Amino acid sequence: CASSKDRGRLASTGELFF.

This clone turned up a few times. V is TRBV6-6 and J is TRBJ2-1, with 9 bases aligning to TRBD1. CDR3 length: 15 residues. Germline V CDR1 and CDR2: MNHNY, SVGAGI (reference sequence). Trimming at V came to 2 bases and at J to 6 bases, leaving 5 bases not matched to a gene. CDR3 sequence reads: CASSYRDRVGNEQFF. The CDR3 nucleotides read TGTGCCAGCAGTTACCGGGACAGGGTAGGCAATGAGCAGTTCTTC.

The V gene is TRBV7-9, the J gene TRBJ2-2, with D unresolved. The CDR3 spans 12 residues. Germline loops: CDR1 SEHNR, CDR2 FQNEAQ (reference sequence). V was clipped by 4 bases and J by 5 bases, with 5 bases between them. Here the CDR3 reads CASSSGTGELFF. CDR3 coding DNA: TGTGCCAGCAGCTCAGGAACCGGGGAGCTGTTTTTT.

The V and J genes are TRBV29-1 and TRBJ1-2; D remains ambiguous. This CDR3 contains 14 residues. V lost 5 bases and J 4 bases, leaving 17 bases between the germline ends. The germline V gene has CDR1 SQVTM and CDR2 ANQGSEA. The CDR3 DNA is TGCAGCGTTAAACCAGCGACGGCGCTCTATGGCTACACCTTC. It yields the protein CSVKPATALYGYTF.

The chain joins TRBV27 to TRBJ1-2, with D possibly TRBD1 on 6 matching bases. Trimming shortened V by 4 bases and J by 4 bases, and 10 bases separated the two germline ends. In germline, CDR1 is MNHEY, CDR2 SMNVEV (reference sequence). This CDR3 region has 13 residues. The CDR3 DNA reads as TGTGCCAGCAGTTACAGGGCCTCCTATGGCTACACCTTC. Its translation: CASSYRASYGYTF.

The rearrangement links TRBV6-2 or TRBV6-3 to TRBJ1-1; TRBD1 aligns across 8 bases. V lost 5 bases, J lost 1 base, and 6 bases stayed unmatched. Looked up from germline, CDR1 is MNHEY and CDR2 is SVGEGT. The CDR3 spans 15 residues. This chain's CDR3 is CASSKPGTGNTEAFF. In DNA, the CDR3 is TGTGCCAGCAGTAAACCCGGGACAGGGAACACTGAAGCTTTCTTT.

This clone showed up just a few times. The genes are TRBV19 and TRBJ1-6; 12 bases map to TRBD1. The CDR3 spans 16 residues. With 10 bases clipped from V and 9 bases from J, the junction kept 13 bases outside the gene matches. Germline loops: CDR1 LNHDA, CDR2 SQIVND (reference sequence). The CDR3 DNA sequence: TGTGCCACTAGAGTGAAACCGGGACAGGGGGCTTCACCCCTCCACTTT. This codes for CATRVKPGQGASPLHF.

The chain is built from TRBV6-1 and TRBJ2-5; 9 nucleotides match TRBD1. The ends lost 4 bases at V and 2 bases at J; junction bases unmatched: 8. The CDR3 runs 16 residues. CDR1 is MNHNS, CDR2 SASEGT, per germline. As DNA, the CDR3 is TGTGCCAGCAGTGCGGGACAGGGTGTTTCACAAGAGACCCAGTACTTC. It translates to CASSAGQGVSQETQYF.

This clone was picked up one time. V and J are TRBV27 and TRBJ1-2; possible D gene TRBD1, 6 bases. The V gene's germline CDR1 is MNHEY and CDR2 SMNVEV (reference sequence). The CDR3 consists of 15 residues. The ends were cut back, 5 bases at V and 0 bases at J, with 13 bases in the middle. The CDR3 coding sequence is TGTGCCAGCAGTCCACTCGCAGGGGCTAACTATGGCTACACCTTC. Encoded protein: CASSPLAGANYGYTF.

The chain employs TRBV5-1 and TRBJ1-4; 7 bases map to TRBD1. The CDR3 sequence is 15 residues long. Per germline, CDR1 SGHRS and CDR2 YFSETQ. V gave up 4 bases and J gave up 8 bases; unmatched junction bases: 11. The CDR3: CASSPGQESREKLFF. In nucleotides, the CDR3 is TGCGCCAGCAGCCCCGGACAGGAGTCGCGGGAAAAACTGTTTTTT.

The CDR3 DNA reads TGTGCCAGCAGCTTGGACAGGGCTCCGGAGCCCCAGCATTTT. Translating it yields CASSLDRAPEPQHF. The V and J genes are TRBV7-8 and TRBJ1-5; 8 nucleotides align to TRBD1. Losses at the gene ends were 3 bases for V and 8 bases for J; bases not matched to a gene: 6. CDR1 SGHVS and CDR2 FQNEAQ come from the germline V gene. This CDR3 is 14 amino acids long.

This chain links TRBV5-6 with TRBJ2-7; 11 positions agree with TRBD1. The CDR3 has 13 amino acids. Germline assignment: CDR1 SGHDT and CDR2 YYEEEE. V was clipped by 3 bases and J by 8 bases; unmatched bases: 4. The CDR3 nucleotides read TGTGCCAGCAGCTGGGGACAGGGGGTGCAGCAGTACTTC. Protein product: CASSWGQGVQQYF.